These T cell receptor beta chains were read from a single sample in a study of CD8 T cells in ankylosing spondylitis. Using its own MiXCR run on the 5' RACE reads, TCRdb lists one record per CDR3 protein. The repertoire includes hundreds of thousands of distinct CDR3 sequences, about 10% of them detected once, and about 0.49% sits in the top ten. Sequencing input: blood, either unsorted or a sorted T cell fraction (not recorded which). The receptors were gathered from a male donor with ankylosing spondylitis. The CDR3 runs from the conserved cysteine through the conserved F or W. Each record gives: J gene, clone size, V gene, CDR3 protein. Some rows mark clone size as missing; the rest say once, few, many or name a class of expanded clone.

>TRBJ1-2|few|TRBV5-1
CASSSGQGVTANYGYTF
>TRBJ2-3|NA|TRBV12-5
CASGLRVDTQYF
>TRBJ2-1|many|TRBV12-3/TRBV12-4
CASSLREAYYNEQFF
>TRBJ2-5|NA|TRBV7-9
CASSLGDRLWETQYF
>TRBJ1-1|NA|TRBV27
CASSSEGARGAFF
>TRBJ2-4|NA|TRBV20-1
CSARGPVQYF
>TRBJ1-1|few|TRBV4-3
CASSPSLGSGTEAFF
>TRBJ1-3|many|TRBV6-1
CASSPTAQSSGNTIYF
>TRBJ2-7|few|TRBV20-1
CSASPGFEQYF
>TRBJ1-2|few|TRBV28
CASGGQAFYGYTF
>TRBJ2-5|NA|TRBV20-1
CSARVRRGETQYF
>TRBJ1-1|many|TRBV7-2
CASSRRTGGNTEAFF
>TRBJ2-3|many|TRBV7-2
CASSLARDTQYF